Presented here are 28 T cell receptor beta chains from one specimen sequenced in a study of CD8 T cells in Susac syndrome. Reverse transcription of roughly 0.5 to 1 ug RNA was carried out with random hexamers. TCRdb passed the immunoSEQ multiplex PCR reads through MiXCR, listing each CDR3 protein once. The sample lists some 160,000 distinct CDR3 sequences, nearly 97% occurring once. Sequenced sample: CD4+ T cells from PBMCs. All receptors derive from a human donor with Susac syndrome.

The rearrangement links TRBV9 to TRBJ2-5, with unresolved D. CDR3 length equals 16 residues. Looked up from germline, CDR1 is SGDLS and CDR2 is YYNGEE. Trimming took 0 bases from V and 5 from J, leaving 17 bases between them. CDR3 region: CASSVDVTHVLETQYF. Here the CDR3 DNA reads TGTGCCAGCAGCGTAGACGTGACTCATGTGTTGGAGACCCAGTACTTC.

The CDR3: CSVGEPDSPLHF. The CDR3 DNA reads TGCAGCGTTGGGGAGCCTGATTCACCCCTCCACTTT. The chain employs TRBV29-1 and TRBJ1-6; D ambiguous. This CDR3 has 12 residues. The ends were cut back, 4 bases at V and 8 bases at J, with 9 bases in the middle. Germline V gives CDR1 SQVTM, CDR2 ANQGSEA.

CDR3 residues: CSALGYGYTF. In DNA form, the CDR3 reads TGCAGTGCTCTAGGGTATGGCTACACCTTC. This chain uses TRBV20-1 with TRBJ1-2; no clear D gene. V was pared by 5 bases and J by 5 bases, with 6 bases between. The germline V gene encodes CDR1 DFQATT and CDR2 SNEGSKA (reference sequence). The CDR3 extends over 10 amino acids.

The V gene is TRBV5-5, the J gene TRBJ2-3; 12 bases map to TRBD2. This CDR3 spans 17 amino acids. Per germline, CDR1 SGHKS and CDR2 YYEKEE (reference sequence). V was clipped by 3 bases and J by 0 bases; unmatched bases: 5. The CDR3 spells CASSSRLAGVSTDTQYF. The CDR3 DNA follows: TGTGCCAGCAGCTCCAGACTAGCGGGGGTGAGCACAGATACGCAGTATTTT.

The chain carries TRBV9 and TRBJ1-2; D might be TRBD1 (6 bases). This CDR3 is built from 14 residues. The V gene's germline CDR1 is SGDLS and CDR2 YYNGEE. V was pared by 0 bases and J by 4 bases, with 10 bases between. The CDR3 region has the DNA TGTGCCAGCAGCGTAGATCAGGGGCCCTATGGCTACACCTTC. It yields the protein CASSVDQGPYGYTF.

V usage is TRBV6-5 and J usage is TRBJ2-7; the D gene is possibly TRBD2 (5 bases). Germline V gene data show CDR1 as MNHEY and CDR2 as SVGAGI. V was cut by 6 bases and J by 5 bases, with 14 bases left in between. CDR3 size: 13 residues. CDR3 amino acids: CASSPEGLDEQYF. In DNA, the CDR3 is TGTGCCAGCAGCCCCGAGGGCCTGGACGAGCAGTACTTC.

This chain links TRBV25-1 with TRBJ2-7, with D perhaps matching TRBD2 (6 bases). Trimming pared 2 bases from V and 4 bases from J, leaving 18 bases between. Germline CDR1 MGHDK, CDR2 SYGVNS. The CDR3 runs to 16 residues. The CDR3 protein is CASSEPHQGGMYEQYF. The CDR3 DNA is TGTGCCAGCAGTGAACCCCACCAGGGAGGCATGTACGAGCAGTACTTC.

CDR3 nucleotides: TGTGCCTGTGGGCACGGCGCTGAAGCTTTCTTT. Protein product: CACGHGAEAFF. V usage is TRBV6-5 and J usage is TRBJ1-1, with D hard to call. The CDR3 extends over 11 amino acids. Germline assignment: CDR1 MNHEY and CDR2 SVGAGI. The ends were cut back, 11 bases at V and 6 bases at J, with 13 bases in the middle.

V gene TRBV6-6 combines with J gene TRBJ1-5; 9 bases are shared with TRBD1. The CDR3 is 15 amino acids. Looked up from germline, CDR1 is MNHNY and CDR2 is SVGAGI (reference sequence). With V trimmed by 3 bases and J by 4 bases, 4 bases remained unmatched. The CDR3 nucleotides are TGTGCCAGCAGTTATGGGGACAGGGTGAATCAGCCCCAGCATTTT. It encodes CASSYGDRVNQPQHF.

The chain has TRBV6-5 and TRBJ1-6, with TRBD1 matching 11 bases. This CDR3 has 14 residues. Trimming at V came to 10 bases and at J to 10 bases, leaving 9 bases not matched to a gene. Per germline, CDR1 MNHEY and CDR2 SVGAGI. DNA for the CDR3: TGTGCCACCATGCAAGGGACAGGGGGATCACCCCTCCACTTT. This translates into CATMQGTGGSPLHF.

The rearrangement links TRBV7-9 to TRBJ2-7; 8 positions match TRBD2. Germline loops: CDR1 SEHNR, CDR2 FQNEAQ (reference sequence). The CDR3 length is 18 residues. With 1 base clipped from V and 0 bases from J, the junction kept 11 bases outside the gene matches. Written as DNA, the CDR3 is TGTGCCAGCAGCTTAGTATCAGGGCGGCGGGGGGACTCCTACGAGCAGTACTTC. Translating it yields CASSLVSGRRGDSYEQYF.

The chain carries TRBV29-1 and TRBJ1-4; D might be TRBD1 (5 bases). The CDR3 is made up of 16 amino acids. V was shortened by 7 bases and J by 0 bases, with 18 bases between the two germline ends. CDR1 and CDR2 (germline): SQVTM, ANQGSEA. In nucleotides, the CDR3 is TGCAGCGCCTGCCAGGGATCCGTATCAACTAATGAAAAACTGTTTTTT. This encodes CSACQGSVSTNEKLFF.

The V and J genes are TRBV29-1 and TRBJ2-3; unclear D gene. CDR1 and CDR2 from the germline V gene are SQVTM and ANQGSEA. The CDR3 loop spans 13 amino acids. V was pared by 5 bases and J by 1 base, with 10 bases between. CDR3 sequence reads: CSVRHGGTDTQYF. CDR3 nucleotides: TGCAGCGTTCGCCACGGTGGCACAGATACGCAGTATTTT.

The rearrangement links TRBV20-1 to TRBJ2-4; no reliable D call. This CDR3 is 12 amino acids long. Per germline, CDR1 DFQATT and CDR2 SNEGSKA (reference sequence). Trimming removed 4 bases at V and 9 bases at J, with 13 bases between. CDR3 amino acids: CSATRPGGIQYF. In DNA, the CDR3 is TGCAGTGCTACTCGTCCGGGCGGCATTCAGTACTTC.

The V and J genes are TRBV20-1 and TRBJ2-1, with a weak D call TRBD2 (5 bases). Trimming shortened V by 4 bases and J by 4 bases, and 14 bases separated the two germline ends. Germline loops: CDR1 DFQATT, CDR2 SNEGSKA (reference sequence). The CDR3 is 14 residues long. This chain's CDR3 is CSAKDSVKYNEQFF. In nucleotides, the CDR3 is TGCAGTGCTAAGGACTCCGTCAAATACAATGAGCAGTTCTTC.

CDR3 DNA sequence: TGTGCCAGCAGCTTAGCGGGAGTGAGCACAGATACGCAGTATTTT. It codes for CASSLAGVSTDTQYF. The J gene is TRBJ2-3, the V gene TRBV7-2; perhaps TRBD2 as D (5 bases). Between the trimmed V and J ends, which lost 0 bases and 0 bases, there was a span of 7 bases. The CDR3 has 15 amino acids. CDR1 SGHTA and CDR2 FQGNSA come from the germline V gene.

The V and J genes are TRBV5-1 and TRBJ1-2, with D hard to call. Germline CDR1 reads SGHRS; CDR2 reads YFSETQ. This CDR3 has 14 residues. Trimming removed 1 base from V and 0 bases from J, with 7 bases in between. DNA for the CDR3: TGCGCCAGCAGCTTGAGGGCTTCTAACTATGGCTACACCTTC. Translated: CASSLRASNYGYTF.

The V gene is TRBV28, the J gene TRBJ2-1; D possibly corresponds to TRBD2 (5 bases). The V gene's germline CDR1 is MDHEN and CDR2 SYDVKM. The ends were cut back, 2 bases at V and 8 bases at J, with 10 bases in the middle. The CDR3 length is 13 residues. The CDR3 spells CASSLAGNHEQFF. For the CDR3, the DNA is TGTGCCAGCAGTTTAGCCGGGAATCATGAGCAGTTCTTC. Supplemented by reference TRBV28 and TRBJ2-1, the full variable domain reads DVKVTQSSRYLVKRTGEKVFLECVQDMDHENMFWYRQDPGLGLRLIYFSYDVKMKEKGDIPEGYSVSREKKERFSLILESASTNQTSMYLCASSLAGNHEQFFGPGTRLTVL.

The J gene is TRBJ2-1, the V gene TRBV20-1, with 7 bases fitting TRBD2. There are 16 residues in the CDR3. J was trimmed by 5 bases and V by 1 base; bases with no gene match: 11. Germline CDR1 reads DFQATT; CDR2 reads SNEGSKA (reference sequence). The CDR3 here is CSARVPGTNRDNEQFF. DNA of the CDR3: TGCAGTGCTAGAGTACCCGGGACTAACCGCGACAATGAGCAGTTCTTC.

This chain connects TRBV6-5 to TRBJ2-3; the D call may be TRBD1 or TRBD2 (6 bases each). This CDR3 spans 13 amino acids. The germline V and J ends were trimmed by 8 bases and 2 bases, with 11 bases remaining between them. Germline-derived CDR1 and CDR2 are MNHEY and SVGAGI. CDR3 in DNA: TGTGCCAGCGGGGGGCAACTCACAGATACGCAGTATTTT. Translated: CASGGQLTDTQYF.

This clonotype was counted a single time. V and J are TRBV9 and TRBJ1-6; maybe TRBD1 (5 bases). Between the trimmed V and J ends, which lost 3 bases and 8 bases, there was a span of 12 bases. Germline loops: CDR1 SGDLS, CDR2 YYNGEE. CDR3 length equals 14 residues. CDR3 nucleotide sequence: TGTGCCAGCAGCGAGGGGCCTGATTATTCACCCCTCCACTTT. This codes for CASSEGPDYSPLHF. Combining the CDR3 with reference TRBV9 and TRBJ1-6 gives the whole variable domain DSGVTQTPKHLITATGQRVTLRCSPRSGDLSVYWYQQSLDQGLQFLIQYYNGEERAKGNILERFSAQQFPDLHSELNLSSLELGDSALYFCASSEGPDYSPLHFGNGTRLTVT.

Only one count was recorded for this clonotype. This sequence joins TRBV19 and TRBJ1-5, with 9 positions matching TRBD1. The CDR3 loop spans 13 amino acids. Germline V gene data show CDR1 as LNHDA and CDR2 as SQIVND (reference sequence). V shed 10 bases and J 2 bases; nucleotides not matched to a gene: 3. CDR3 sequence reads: CATRDRGNQPQHF. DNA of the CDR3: TGTGCCACCCGGGACAGGGGCAATCAGCCCCAGCATTTT.

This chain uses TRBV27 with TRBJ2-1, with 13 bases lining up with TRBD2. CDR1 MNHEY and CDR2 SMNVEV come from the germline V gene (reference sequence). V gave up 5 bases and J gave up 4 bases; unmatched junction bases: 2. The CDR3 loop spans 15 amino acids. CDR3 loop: CASSRTSGRYNEQFF. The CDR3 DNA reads TGTGCCAGCAGTAGGACTAGCGGGAGATACAATGAGCAGTTCTTC.

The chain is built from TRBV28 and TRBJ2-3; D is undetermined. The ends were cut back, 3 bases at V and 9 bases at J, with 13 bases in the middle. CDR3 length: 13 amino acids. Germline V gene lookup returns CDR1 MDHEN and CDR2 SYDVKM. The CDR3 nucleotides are TGTGCCAGCAGTTTTAAGGTCCCCAGGACGCAGTATTTT. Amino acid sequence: CASSFKVPRTQYF.

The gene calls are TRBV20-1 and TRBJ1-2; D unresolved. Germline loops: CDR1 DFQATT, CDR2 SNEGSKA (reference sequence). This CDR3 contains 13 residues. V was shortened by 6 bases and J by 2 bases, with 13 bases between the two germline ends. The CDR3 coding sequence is TGCAGTGCATCCACTCCCGGCAACTATGGCTACACCTTC. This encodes CSASTPGNYGYTF.

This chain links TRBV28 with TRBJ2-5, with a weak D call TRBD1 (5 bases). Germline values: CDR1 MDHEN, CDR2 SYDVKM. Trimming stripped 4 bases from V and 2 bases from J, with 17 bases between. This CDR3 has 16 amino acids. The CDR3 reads CASSSFGIQGQETQYF. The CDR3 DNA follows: TGTGCCAGCAGTTCATTCGGCATCCAGGGTCAAGAGACCCAGTACTTC.

CDR3 in amino acids: CSAFTTSGSFYNEQFF. Written as DNA, the CDR3 is TGCAGTGCGTTCACGACTAGCGGGAGTTTCTACAATGAGCAGTTCTTC. The chain has TRBV20-1 and TRBJ2-1, with 12 bases matching TRBD2. The V gene's germline CDR1 is DFQATT and CDR2 SNEGSKA (reference sequence). With 6 bases clipped from V and 3 bases from J, the junction kept 9 bases outside the gene matches. This CDR3 region has 16 residues.

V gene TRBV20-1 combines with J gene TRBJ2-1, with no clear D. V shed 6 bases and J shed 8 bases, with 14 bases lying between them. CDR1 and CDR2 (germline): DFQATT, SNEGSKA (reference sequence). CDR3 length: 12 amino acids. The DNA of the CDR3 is TGCAGTGCCCACGGACGGGTTGATGAGCAGTTCTTC. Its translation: CSAHGRVDEQFF.